The 8 T cell receptor beta chains listed next were all sequenced from one sample in a study of T-cell memory formation after mild COVID-19 (dated by TCRdb to 2020 to 2023). Receptor libraries were prepared by 5' RACE. Sequenced using an Illumina NovaSeq 6000. The public reads were run again by TCRdb, first through fastp at Q25 and then through MiXCR, and only productive beta chains were kept. Here each entry gathers all rows of one CDR3 protein and keeps the most common genes and DNA. The sample includes 150,000 or so distinct CDR3 sequences, with around 13% observed a single time. The ten largest clones represent 13% to 15% of the sample. The sequenced sample consisted of PBMCs or a T cell subset sorted from them (not recorded which). The receptors were sampled from an adult woman who had mild COVID-19 (a few samples of this study predate the infection). The sample titles of this study are shuffled in the database, so cell type and time point are left out; the donor was told from shared clones.

This clonotype was seen more than once but under ten times. The chain carries TRBV7-9 and TRBJ2-2, with D tentatively TRBD2 (6 bases). This CDR3 comprises 14 residues. With 0 bases removed from V and 8 bases from J, the gap between germline ends came to 10 bases. Germline CDR1 reads SEHNR; CDR2 reads FQNEAQ (reference sequence). The CDR3 DNA follows: TGTGCCAGCAGCTTAGCGCCCCGGGAGGGGGAGCTGTTTTTT. Its protein product is CASSLAPREGELFF. Using reference TRBV7-9 and TRBJ2-2 for the parts outside the CDR3, the full variable domain is DTGVSQNPRHKITKRGQNVTFRCDPISEHNRLYWYRQTLGQGPEFLTYFQNEAQLEKSRLLSDRFSAERPKGSFSTLEIQRTEQGDSAMYLCASSLAPREGELFFGEGSRLTVL.

This chain links TRBV7-9 with TRBJ2-1; the D gene is possibly TRBD1 (5 bases). The CDR3 is 10 residues long. Per the germline V gene, CDR1 is SEHNR and CDR2 is FQNEAQ (reference sequence). The V gene lost 8 bases and the J gene lost 13 bases, with 12 bases spanning the gap. This chain's CDR3 is CASGAWEQFF. CDR3 nucleotide sequence: TGTGCCAGCGGGGCTTGGGAACAGTTCTTC.

Turning to this clonotype: The junction shows a germline mismatch at one end, possibly a read error. The chain has TRBV20-1 and TRBJ1-1, with D perhaps matching TRBD1 (5 bases). Per germline, CDR1 DFQATT and CDR2 SNEGSKA (reference sequence). This CDR3 region has 11 residues. The CDR3 here is CSASVGTEDFF. The CDR3 nucleotides read TGCAGTGCCTCAGTGGGGACTGAAGATTTCTTT.

This chain links TRBV11-3 with TRBJ2-1; 9 bases map to TRBD2. V shed 5 bases and J 13 bases; nucleotides not matched to a gene: 15. The CDR3 covers 15 residues. Germline-derived CDR1 and CDR2 are SGHNT and YENEEA. CDR3 amino acids: CASSPLASGTTLQFF. Written as DNA, the CDR3 is TGTGCCAGCAGCCCCTTGGCTAGCGGGACGACTCTTCAGTTCTTC.

This chain joins TRBV27 and TRBJ2-2, with D tentatively TRBD2 (6 bases). This CDR3 contains 14 residues. The germline gives CDR1 MNHEY, CDR2 SMNVEV (reference sequence). Trimming took off 6 bases at V and 5 bases at J, with 13 bases between the two ends. The CDR3 DNA sequence: TGTGCCAGCAGCCGGGGACTTATTACCGGGGAGCTGTTTTTT. Translated: CASSRGLITGELFF.

The chain employs TRBV29-1 and TRBJ2-3; TRBD2 matches at 11 bases. V was clipped by 7 bases and J by 2 bases; unmatched bases: 5. The CDR3 loop spans 14 amino acids. The germline V gene has CDR1 SQVTM and CDR2 ANQGSEA. The CDR3 is CSGGTSGTTDTQYF. As DNA, the CDR3 is TGCAGCGGAGGGACTAGCGGAACCACAGATACGCAGTATTTT.

In its sample, this clonotype was seen a few times. The chain recombines TRBV6-5 with TRBJ2-1; D unclear. Trimming took off 5 bases at V and 2 bases at J, with 7 bases between the two ends. Germline CDR1 reads MNHEY; CDR2 reads SVGAGI. The CDR3 covers 13 residues. The CDR3 loop reads CASSDLAYNEQFF. In DNA form, the CDR3 reads TGTGCCAGCAGTGACTTGGCCTACAATGAGCAGTTCTTC.

This sequence joins TRBV7-6 and TRBJ2-2; TRBD1 agrees at 7 bases. The CDR3 consists of 15 residues. The V segment lost 5 bases and the J segment 5 bases; nucleotides outside the gene matches: 8. Looked up from germline, CDR1 is SGHVS and CDR2 is FNYEAQ. The DNA of the CDR3 is TGTGCCAGCAGCGTCTCGGGACAGAGGACCGGGGAGCTGTTTTTT. Translation: CASSVSGQRTGELFF.